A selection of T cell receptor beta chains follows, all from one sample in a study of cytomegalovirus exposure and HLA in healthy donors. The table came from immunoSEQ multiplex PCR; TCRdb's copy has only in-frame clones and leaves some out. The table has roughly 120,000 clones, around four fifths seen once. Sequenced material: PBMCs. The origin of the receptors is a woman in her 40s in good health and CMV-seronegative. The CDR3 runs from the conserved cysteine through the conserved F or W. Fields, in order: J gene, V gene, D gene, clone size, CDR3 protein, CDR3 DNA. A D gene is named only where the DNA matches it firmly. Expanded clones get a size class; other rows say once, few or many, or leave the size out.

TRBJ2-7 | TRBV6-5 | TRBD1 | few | CASSPGTGETYEQYF | TGTGCCAGCAGTCCGGGGACAGGGGAGACCTACGAGCAGTACTTC
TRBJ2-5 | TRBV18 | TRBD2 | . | CASSPSGRARETQYF | TGTGCCAGCTCACCGAGCGGGAGGGCCCGGGAGACCCAGTACTTC
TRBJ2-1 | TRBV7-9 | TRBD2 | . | CSSSFDSLLTSQYNEQFF | TGTTCCAGCAGCTTCGACTCCTTATTGACTAGCCAGTACAATGAGCAGTTCTTC
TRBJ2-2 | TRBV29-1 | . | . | CSVEDRWQVNTGELFF | TGCAGCGTTGAAGATCGGTGGCAGGTAAACACCGGGGAGCTGTTTTTT
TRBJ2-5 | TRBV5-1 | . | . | CASSFGTPQETQYF | TGCGCCAGCAGCTTCGGGACTCCGCAAGAGACCCAGTACTTC
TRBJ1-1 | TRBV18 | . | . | CASSPADTEAFF | TGTGCCAGCTCACCGGCGGACACTGAAGCTTTCTTT
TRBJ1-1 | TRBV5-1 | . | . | CASSLETGGGSEAFF | TGCGCCAGCAGCTTGGAGACCGGCGGGGGGAGTGAAGCTTTCTTT
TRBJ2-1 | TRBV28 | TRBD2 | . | CASRVLTSGIGNEQFF | TGCGCCAGCAGGGTACTTACTAGCGGGATAGGCAATGAGCAGTTCTTC
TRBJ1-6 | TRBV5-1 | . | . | CASSLRAGGLGSPLHF | TGCGCCAGCAGCTTGCGGGCGGGGGGCCTCGGTTCACCCCTCCACTTT
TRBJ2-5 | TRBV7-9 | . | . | CASSLVSGQETQYF | TGTGCCAGCAGCTTAGTGTCAGGTCAAGAGACCCAGTACTTC
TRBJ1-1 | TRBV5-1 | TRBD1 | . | CASSLAVQTGKAFF | TGCGCCAGCAGCTTGGCGGTCCAGACAGGGAAGGCTTTCTTT
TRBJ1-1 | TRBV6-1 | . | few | CASLQGLGAFF | TGTGCCAGCTTACAGGGCCTGGGAGCTTTCTTT
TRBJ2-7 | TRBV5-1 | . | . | CASSLTATGSYEQYF | TGCGCCAGCAGCTTAACCGCTACAGGGTCCTACGAGCAGTACTTC
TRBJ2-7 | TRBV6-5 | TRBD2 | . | CASELLAGETYEQYF | TGTGCCAGTGAATTACTAGCGGGAGAGACATACGAGCAGTACTTC
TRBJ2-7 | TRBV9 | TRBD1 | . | CASSVSGTGINEQYF | TGTGCCAGCAGCGTATCTGGGACAGGGATCAACGAGCAGTACTTC
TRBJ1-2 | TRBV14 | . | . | CASSLNTNYGYTF | TGTGCCAGCAGCCTTAACACTAACTATGGCTACACCTTC
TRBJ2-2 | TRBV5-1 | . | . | CASWQGGYTGELFF | TGCGCCAGCTGGCAGGGGGGATACACCGGGGAGCTGTTTTTT
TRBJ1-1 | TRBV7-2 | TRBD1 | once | CASSIRTGNTEAFF | TGTGCCAGCAGCATTCGGACAGGGAACACTGAAGCTTTCTTT
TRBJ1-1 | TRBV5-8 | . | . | CASSPTNEAFF | TGTGCCAGCAGCCCAACAAATGAAGCTTTCTTT
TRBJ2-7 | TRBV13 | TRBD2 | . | CASSSGLAGSYEQYF | TGTGCCAGCAGCTCTGGACTAGCGGGATCCTACGAGCAGTACTTC
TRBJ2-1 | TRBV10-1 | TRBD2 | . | CASKTPGTSRNEQFF | TGCGCCAGTAAAACTCCCGGGACTAGCCGGAATGAGCAGTTCTTC
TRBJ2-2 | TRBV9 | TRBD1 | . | CASSVPVGTGVDTGELFF | TGTGCCAGCAGCGTCCCTGTTGGGACAGGGGTGGACACCGGGGAGCTGTTTTTT
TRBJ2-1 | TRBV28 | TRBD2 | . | CASSGRLKTTSRDYQFF | TGTGCCAGCAGTGGTAGGCTAAAGACGACTAGCCGGGATTATCAGTTCTTC
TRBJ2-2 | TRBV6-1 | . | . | CASTETNTGELFF | TGTGCCAGCACGGAGACGAACACCGGGGAGCTGTTTTTT